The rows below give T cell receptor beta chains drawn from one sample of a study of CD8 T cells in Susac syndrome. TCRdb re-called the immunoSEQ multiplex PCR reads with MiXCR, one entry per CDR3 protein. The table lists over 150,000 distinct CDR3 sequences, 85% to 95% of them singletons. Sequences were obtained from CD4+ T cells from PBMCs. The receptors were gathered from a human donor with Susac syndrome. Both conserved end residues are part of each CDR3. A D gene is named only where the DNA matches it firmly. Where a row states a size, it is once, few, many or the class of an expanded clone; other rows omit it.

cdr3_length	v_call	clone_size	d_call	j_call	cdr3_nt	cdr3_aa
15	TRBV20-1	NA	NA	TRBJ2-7	TGCAGTGCTAGAGATTTAAGCTGGAAAAACTACGAGCAGTACTTC	CSARDLSWKNYEQYF
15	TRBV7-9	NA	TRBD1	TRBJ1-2	TGTGCCAGCAGCCGGCGGGCCAGGGGGCAGTTTGGCTACACCTTC	CASSRRARGQFGYTF
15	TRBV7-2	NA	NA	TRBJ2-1	TGTGCCAGCAGCTTATATCAAGCGGGCGGAGATGAGCAGTTCTTC	CASSLYQAGGDEQFF
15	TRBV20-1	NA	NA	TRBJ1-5	TGCAGTGCTAGACCGTCGGCGGGGAACAATCAGCCCCAGCATTTT	CSARPSAGNNQPQHF
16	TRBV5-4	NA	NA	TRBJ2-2	TGTGCCAGCAGCCAGGGGGGCAGGGGGAACACCGGGGAGCTGTTTTTT	CASSQGGRGNTGELFF
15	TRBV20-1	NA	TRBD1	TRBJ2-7	TGCAGTGCTAGAGATACAGGGGGGAGCTCCTACGAGCAGTACTTC	CSARDTGGSSYEQYF
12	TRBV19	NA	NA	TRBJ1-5	TGTGCCAGTAGACTTCGGAATCAGCCCCAGCATTTT	CASRLRNQPQHF
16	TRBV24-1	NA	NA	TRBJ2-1	TGTGCCACCAGTGACCCTAGGTGGGCTGGTCCCAATGAGCAGTTCTTC	CATSDPRWAGPNEQFF
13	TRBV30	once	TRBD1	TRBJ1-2	TGTGCCTGGAGTCCTGGACAGGACTATGGCTACACCTTC	CAWSPGQDYGYTF
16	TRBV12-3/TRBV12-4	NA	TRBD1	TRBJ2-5	TGTGCCAGCAGTTCCACCCCCGGGACAGGGAAAGAGACCCAGTACTTC	CASSSTPGTGKETQYF
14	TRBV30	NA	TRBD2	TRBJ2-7	TGTGCCTGGAGTAGGACTAGCGGGAGCCGTGAGCAGTACTTC	CAWSRTSGSREQYF
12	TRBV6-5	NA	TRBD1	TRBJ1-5	TGTGCCAGCGGACAGGGCAATCAGCCCCAGCATTTT	CASGQGNQPQHF
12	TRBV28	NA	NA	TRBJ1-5	TGTGCCAGCAATCCTCCGGGGAGGCCCCAGCATTTT	CASNPPGRPQHF
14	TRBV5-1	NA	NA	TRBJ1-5	TGCGCCAGCAGCCCCAACGCCGGCAATCAGCCCCAGCATTTT	CASSPNAGNQPQHF
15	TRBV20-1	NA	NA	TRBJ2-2	TGCAGTGCGAGTATTGGAGGACAGAACACCGGGGAGCTGTTTTTT	CSASIGGQNTGELFF
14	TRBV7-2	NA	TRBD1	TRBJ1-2	TGTGCCAGCAGCTCCCAAGGGGACAGGGTTGGCTACACCTTC	CASSSQGDRVGYTF
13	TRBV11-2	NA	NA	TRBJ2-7	TGTGCCAGCACCTTAACCGGTACCTACGAGCAGTACTTC	CASTLTGTYEQYF
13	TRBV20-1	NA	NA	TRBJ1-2	TGCAGTGCTTGGGACGGGGAAGTAGGGGGCTACACCTTC	CSAWDGEVGGYTF
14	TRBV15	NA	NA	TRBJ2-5	TGTGCCACCAGCAGAGATCGCGCAGGGGAGACCCAGTACTTC	CATSRDRAGETQYF
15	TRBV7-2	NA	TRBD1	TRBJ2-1	TGTGCCAGCAGCTTATTTACAGGGGGCAGGGATGAGCAGTTCTTC	CASSLFTGGRDEQFF
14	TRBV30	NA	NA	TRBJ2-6	TGTGCCTGGAAAGGGAGCTCTGGGGCCAACGTCCTGACTTTC	CAWKGSSGANVLTF
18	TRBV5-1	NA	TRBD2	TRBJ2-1	TGCGCCAGCAGCTTGGCTCCCTCTTTAACTAGCGGGAGCCATGAGCAGTTCTTC	CASSLAPSLTSGSHEQFF
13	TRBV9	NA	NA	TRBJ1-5	TGTGCCAGCTCCTTGGCCGGGACGCAGCCCCAGCATTTT	CASSLAGTQPQHF
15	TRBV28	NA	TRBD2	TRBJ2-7	TGTGCCAGCAGTTCGGGGACTAGCGGGAGGAGGAAGCAGTACTTC	CASSSGTSGRRKQYF
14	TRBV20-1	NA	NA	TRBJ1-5	TGCAGTGCTAGAGATGGGGCAGGCAATCAGCCCCAGCATTTT	CSARDGAGNQPQHF
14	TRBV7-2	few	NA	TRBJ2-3	TGTGCCAGCAGCTCTAGGGGTTCCACAGATACGCAGTATTTT	CASSSRGSTDTQYF
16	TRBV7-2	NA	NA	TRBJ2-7	TGTGCCAGCAGCTTAGTAGGAGGGTCTAGCTCCTACGAGCAGTACTTC	CASSLVGGSSSYEQYF
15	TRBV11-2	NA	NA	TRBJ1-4	TGTGCCAGCAGCTTAGCCACCACGGTGGGAGAAAAACTGTTTTTT	CASSLATTVGEKLFF
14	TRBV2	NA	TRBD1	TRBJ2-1	TGTGCCAGCGGGGCGACAGGGGGCCACAATGAGCAGTTCTTC	CASGATGGHNEQFF